This T cell receptor beta chain is drawn from a study of T cells in Graves' hyperthyroidism and ophthalmopathy. General observations from the study: Ophthalmopathy prediction by the model preceded onset by a median roughly 6 months.

As to this clonotype: Its target is unknown.

Hyperthyroidism of Graves' type that showed no ophthalmopathy progression within 18 months was stable. Hyperthyroidism had been newly diagnosed in patients aged 18 to 65, and its duration was under 2 months. From RNA transcripts, TCR beta CDR3 regions were amplified. First-round RT-PCR targeting the TCR CDR3 was performed with the HTBI primer set. TCRdb re-called the multiplex PCR reads with MiXCR, one entry per CDR3 protein. This table has roughly 660,000 distinct CDR3 sequences, approximately 15% appearing once. This CDR3 contains 17 residues. With 7 bases clipped from V and 4 bases from J, the junction kept 8 bases outside the gene matches. Germline V gives CDR1 SGHDN, CDR2 FVKESK.

The specimen was blood. The sequence came from a man in his fifties or sixties with Graves' hyperthyroidism. V usage is TRBV14 and J usage is TRBJ2-6, with TRBD1 matching 12 bases. The CDR3: CASNPGQGAVGANVLTF. In DNA, the CDR3 is TGTGCCAGCAATCCGGGACAGGGGGCGGTCGGGGCCAACGTCCTGACTTTC. The variable domain in full, completed from reference TRBV14 and TRBJ2-6, reads EAGVTQFPSHSVIEKGQTVTLRCDPISGHDNLYWYRRVMGKEIKFLLHFVKESKQDESGMPNNRFLAERTGGTYSTLKVQPAELEDSGVYFCASNPGQGAVGANVLTFGAGSRLTVL.